This entry lists 32 T cell receptor beta chains sequenced from one sample in a study of Ad26.COV2.S vaccination and SARS-CoV-2 variants. The treatment denotes: 19 received Ad26.COV2.S at low or high dose, single or two shots; a few received placebo; per-sample allocation not given. Vaccine and placebo recipients were sampled on day 63 after the first injection. The protocol was immunoSEQ multiplex PCR, while the TCRdb copy is restricted to in-frame clones and leaves out a portion. There are some 340,000 clones in the sample; 86% occur only once, and 1.9% lies in the top ten. The sequencing used peripheral blood, collected in a trial of Ad26.COV2.S vaccine versus placebo. The receptors originated from a person between 18 and 65 years old who received the Ad26.COV2.S COVID-19 vaccine or a placebo.

The chain combines TRBV18 with TRBJ1-4; no reliable D call. Trimming removed 3 bases at V and 10 bases at J, with 18 bases between. Germline V gene data show CDR1 as KGHSH and CDR2 as LQKENI. The CDR3 sequence is 15 residues long. The CDR3 sequence is CASSPAQSNHAKLFF. Written as DNA, the CDR3 is TGTGCCAGCTCACCCGCACAGTCCAATCACGCAAAACTGTTTTTT. The full variable domain, completed using reference TRBV18 and TRBJ1-4, is NAGVMQNPRHLVRRRGQEARLRCSPMKGHSHVYWYRQLPEEGLKFMVYLQKENIIDESGMPKERFSAEFPKEGPSILRIQQVVRGDSAAYFCASSPAQSNHAKLFFGSGTQLSVL.

The rearrangement joins TRBV19 to TRBJ1-5; 8 positions agree with TRBD1. With V trimmed by 6 bases and J by 7 bases, 8 bases remained unmatched. Germline V gene sequence: CDR1 LNHDA, CDR2 SQIVND (reference sequence). The CDR3 length is 14 residues. The CDR3 reads CASRTTGGRQPQHF. The CDR3 bases are TGTGCCAGTAGGACCACAGGGGGGAGGCAGCCCCAGCATTTT.

V usage is TRBV9 and J usage is TRBJ1-2; D remains ambiguous. Germline CDR1 and CDR2: SGDLS and YYNGEE. The CDR3 contains 15 residues. Trimming removed 4 bases from V and 2 bases from J, with 15 bases in between. The CDR3 DNA is TGTGCCAGCAGCCCGTCCCCTACATTGAACTATGGCTACACCTTC. This codes for CASSPSPTLNYGYTF.

The chain is built from TRBV27 and TRBJ2-5, with 11 bases matching TRBD1. Looked up from germline, CDR1 is MNHEY and CDR2 is SMNVEV (reference sequence). The CDR3 runs 15 residues. Trimming removed 2 bases from V and 5 bases from J; junction bases left unmatched: 4. Written as DNA, the CDR3 is TGTGCCAGCAGTTTAGTGCGGGACAGGGGGGAGACCCAGTACTTC. As protein: CASSLVRDRGETQYF.

The J gene is TRBJ1-5, the V gene TRBV19, with 8 bases fitting TRBD1. V shed 4 bases, J shed 9 bases, and the junction held 14 bases outside the gene matches. CDR3 length: 16 amino acids. Germline-derived CDR1 and CDR2 are LNHDA and SQIVND (reference sequence). CDR3 sequence reads: CASSTTGQGKFPPQHF. The DNA for the CDR3 is TGTGCCAGTAGTACGACTGGACAGGGAAAGTTTCCGCCCCAGCATTTT.

The chain couples TRBV6-5 to TRBJ1-5; the D is unclear. The CDR3 is made up of 13 amino acids. The germline V gene encodes CDR1 MNHEY and CDR2 SVGAGI. The germline V and J ends were trimmed by 6 bases and 5 bases, with 11 bases remaining between them. The CDR3 region has the DNA TGTGCCAGCAGCCGAACGTCCTATCAGCCCCAGCATTTT. It encodes CASSRTSYQPQHF.

The J gene is TRBJ1-1, the V gene TRBV3-1 (or the pseudogene TRBV3-2), with no clear D. This CDR3 is 11 amino acids long. CDR1 LGHDT and CDR2 YNNKEL come from the germline V gene (reference sequence). V lost 5 bases and J 6 bases, leaving 7 bases between the germline ends. CDR3: CASSSISEAFF. The CDR3 bases are TGTGCCAGCAGCTCGATTTCTGAAGCTTTCTTT.

This chain connects TRBV20-1 to TRBJ2-7; 11 bases are shared with TRBD2. The CDR3 has 15 amino acids. Losses at the gene ends were 3 bases for V and 3 bases for J; bases not matched to a gene: 7. Germline CDR1 and CDR2: DFQATT and SNEGSKA (reference sequence). The CDR3 DNA reads TGCAGTGCTAGTGGTAGCGGGGGGGGTGACTACGAGCAGTACTTC. It translates to CSASGSGGGDYEQYF.

The chain recombines TRBV12-3 or TRBV12-4 with TRBJ2-1; D is perhaps TRBD1 (6 bases). The CDR3 runs 12 residues. The V gene lost 4 bases and the J gene lost 6 bases, with 7 bases spanning the gap. CDR3 residues: CASSWTVNEQFF. For the CDR3, the DNA is TGTGCCAGCAGTTGGACAGTCAATGAGCAGTTCTTC.

As DNA, the CDR3 is TGTGCCAGCAGCGCGCTGGGCAGGAATTCACCCCTCCACTTT. It yields the protein CASSALGRNSPLHF. The chain recombines TRBV7-8 with TRBJ1-6; no firm D call. The CDR3 runs to 14 residues. Between the trimmed V and J ends, which lost 5 bases and 7 bases, there was a span of 12 bases. From germline, CDR1 is SGHVS and CDR2 FQNEAQ.

The rearrangement uses TRBV27 and TRBJ2-6; 7 bases match TRBD1. This CDR3 region has 15 residues. The trim removed 4 bases at V and 4 bases at J, leaving 4 bases unmatched. The V gene's germline CDR1 is MNHEY and CDR2 SMNVEV (reference sequence). CDR3: CASSSTGAGANVLTF. CDR3 in DNA: TGTGCCAGCAGTTCCACAGGGGCCGGGGCCAACGTCCTGACTTTC.

This clone was seen a handful of times. The rearrangement links TRBV19 to TRBJ2-1; D is ambiguous. Germline V gives CDR1 LNHDA, CDR2 SQIVND (reference sequence). V was cut by 3 bases and J by 6 bases, with 9 bases left in between. CDR3 length: 13 residues. This CDR3 reads CASSILFFNEQFF. The CDR3 DNA sequence: TGTGCCAGTAGTATTTTATTTTTCAATGAGCAGTTCTTC. Full variable domain (rest looked up from reference TRBV19 and TRBJ2-1): DGGITQSPKYLFRKEGQNVTLSCEQNLNHDAMYWYRQDPGQGLRLIYYSQIVNDFQKGDIAEGYSVSREKKESFPLTVTSAQKNPTAFYLCASSILFFNEQFFGPGTRLTVL.

Worth noting for this clone: This sample also contains other DNA sequences that code for the same CDR3. The chain is built from TRBV5-4 and TRBJ1-2, with 7 bases fitting TRBD1. This CDR3 is built from 13 residues. In germline, CDR1 is SGHNT, CDR2 YYREEE (reference sequence). J lost 5 bases, V lost 4 bases, and 5 bases had no gene match. As DNA, the CDR3 is TGTGCCAGCAGCAGGACAGGAAATTATGGCTACACCTTC. It specifies CASSRTGNYGYTF.

The rearrangement uses TRBV3-1 (or the pseudogene TRBV3-2) and TRBJ2-1, with 12 bases fitting TRBD2. The CDR3 is made up of 18 amino acids. Germline CDR1 LGHDT, CDR2 YNNKEL (reference sequence). V lost 0 bases and J lost 8; bases outside the gene matches: 11. The CDR3 nucleotides read TGTGCCAGCAGCCAAGATAGACTAGCGGGGGCCCTGGGGGATGAGCAGTTCTTC. Protein: CASSQDRLAGALGDEQFF.

The chain uses TRBV7-9 and TRBJ1-4; no definite D call. With 5 bases removed from V and 4 bases from J, the gap between germline ends came to 14 bases. There are 15 residues in the CDR3. Germline CDR1 reads SEHNR; CDR2 reads FQNEAQ (reference sequence). CDR3 amino acids: CASSDRAGGNEKLFF. In DNA form, the CDR3 reads TGTGCCAGCAGCGACCGGGCTGGAGGTAATGAAAAACTGTTTTTT.

This clone was counted once. The chain carries TRBV3-1 (or the pseudogene TRBV3-2) and TRBJ2-3; 10 nucleotides agree with TRBD2. Germline lookup yields CDR1 LGHDT and CDR2 YNNKEL (reference sequence). V lost 3 bases, J lost 4 bases, and 10 bases stayed unmatched. The CDR3 has 17 residues. CDR3 region: CASSQESLAGAPDTQYF. CDR3 DNA sequence: TGTGCCAGCAGCCAGGAAAGCCTAGCGGGGGCCCCAGATACGCAGTATTTT.

The chain recombines TRBV5-1 with TRBJ2-1; 8 bases are shared with TRBD2. V shed 1 base, J shed 5 bases, and the junction held 11 bases outside the gene matches. Germline V CDR1 and CDR2: SGHRS, YFSETQ. The CDR3 has 17 amino acids. The CDR3 region has the DNA TGCGCCAGCAGCTTGTCCCCCACCGGCGGGGGGAACAATGAGCAGTTCTTC. Translated: CASSLSPTGGGNNEQFF.

The count of this clone is one. The chain recombines TRBV7-2 with TRBJ2-7, with D perhaps TRBD1 (5 bases). This CDR3 is 15 amino acids long. V was shortened by 3 bases and J by 2 bases, with 14 bases between the two germline ends. Germline V gene lookup returns CDR1 SGHTA and CDR2 FQGNSA. In nucleotides, the CDR3 is TGTGCCAGCAGCTTTTCAGGGTCAAAGGCCTACGAGCAGTACTTC. Protein sequence: CASSFSGSKAYEQYF.

The CDR3 DNA is TGTGCCAGCAGCCCCGGATACAATGAGCAGTTCTTC. Encoded protein: CASSPGYNEQFF. This chain links TRBV3-1 (or the pseudogene TRBV3-2) with TRBJ2-1; D uncertain. The V end was cut by 4 bases, the J end by 4 bases, with 5 bases between. CDR1 LGHDT and CDR2 YNNKEL come from the germline V gene (reference sequence). The CDR3 covers 12 residues.

The chain links TRBV7-9 to TRBJ1-5, with 7 positions matching TRBD1. This CDR3 comprises 14 residues. Germline CDR1 is SEHNR and CDR2 is FQNEAQ (reference sequence). V shed 4 bases and J 6 bases; nucleotides not matched to a gene: 6. In DNA, the CDR3 is TGTGCCAGCAGCTACAGGGGCTCGGGTCAGCCCCAGCATTTT. Its translation is CASSYRGSGQPQHF. Combining the CDR3 with reference TRBV7-9 and TRBJ1-5 gives the whole variable domain DTGVSQNPRHKITKRGQNVTFRCDPISEHNRLYWYRQTLGQGPEFLTYFQNEAQLEKSRLLSDRFSAERPKGSFSTLEIQRTEQGDSAMYLCASSYRGSGQPQHFGDGTRLSIL.

This sequence joins TRBV5-1 and TRBJ2-3, with 7 bases matching TRBD1. The CDR3 spans 16 residues. V was pared by 0 bases and J by 5 bases, with 9 bases of the junction left unmatched. Germline V CDR1 and CDR2: SGHRS, YFSETQ. The CDR3 sequence: CASSLATSRGRDTQYF. The CDR3 region has the DNA TGCGCCAGCAGCTTGGCAACCAGCAGGGGGAGAGATACGCAGTATTTT.

The chain employs TRBV19 and TRBJ1-3; D unresolved. Germline V gives CDR1 LNHDA, CDR2 SQIVND (reference sequence). This CDR3 is 15 amino acids long. V dropped 4 bases and J dropped 4 bases, with 14 bases sitting between them. CDR3 sequence (DNA): TGTGCCAGTAGTAGTCCGGCCCTGGGAGGAAACACCATATATTTT. It encodes CASSSPALGGNTIYF.

The chain combines TRBV5-1 with TRBJ2-5; D remains ambiguous. V shed 0 bases and J shed 1 base, with 7 bases lying between them. The CDR3 covers 14 residues. The germline gives CDR1 SGHRS, CDR2 YFSETQ. The chain's CDR3 is CASSLGPFQETQYF. DNA for the CDR3: TGCGCCAGCAGCTTGGGGCCATTCCAAGAGACCCAGTACTTC.

The chain couples TRBV7-2 to TRBJ1-1; 9 bases map to TRBD1. The CDR3 is 14 amino acids. V was clipped by 4 bases and J by 4 bases; unmatched bases: 4. Per the germline V gene, CDR1 is SGHTA and CDR2 is FQGNSA. This CDR3 reads CASSSDRGGTEAFF. In DNA form, the CDR3 reads TGTGCCAGCAGCTCCGACAGGGGGGGCACTGAAGCTTTCTTT.

V usage is TRBV11-1 and J usage is TRBJ1-1; D is undetermined. The CDR3 has 14 residues. CDR1 is SGHAT and CDR2 is FQDESV in the germline V gene (reference sequence). Trimming took 5 bases from V and 4 from J, leaving 14 bases between them. The CDR3 DNA reads TGTGCCAGCAGCAAGGTCGGGTTGGGCACTGAAGCTTTCTTT. Translated: CASSKVGLGTEAFF.

The chain couples TRBV18 to TRBJ1-1, with 7 bases lining up with TRBD1. The CDR3 runs to 16 residues. V gave up 6 bases and J gave up 1 base; unmatched junction bases: 11. Per the germline V gene, CDR1 is KGHSH and CDR2 is LQKENI. The chain's CDR3 is CASSRGLGQKNTEAFF. For the CDR3, the DNA is TGTGCCAGCTCCCGGGGCCTGGGACAGAAGAACACTGAAGCTTTCTTT.

This clone was seen only once. The rearrangement uses TRBV9 and TRBJ1-3; no clear D gene. This CDR3 has 13 residues. The V and J ends lost 0 bases and 2 bases respectively, with 3 bases between them. Per germline, CDR1 SGDLS and CDR2 YYNGEE. As DNA, the CDR3 is TGTGCCAGCAGCGTAGTACCTGGAAACACCATATATTTT. It codes for CASSVVPGNTIYF.

The chain links TRBV7-2 to TRBJ1-4; D is undetermined. Looked up from germline, CDR1 is SGHTA and CDR2 is FQGNSA. This CDR3 contains 14 residues. Trimming took 5 bases from V and 1 from J, leaving 8 bases between them. The CDR3 sequence: CASSRRGTNEKLFF. In nucleotides, the CDR3 is TGTGCCAGCAGCCGCCGAGGAACTAATGAAAAACTGTTTTTT.

The chain links TRBV20-1 to TRBJ1-2; D call uncertain. Germline V gene sequence: CDR1 DFQATT, CDR2 SNEGSKA (reference sequence). V shed 4 bases and J shed 7 bases, with 1 base lying between them. This CDR3 has 8 residues. CDR3 in amino acids: CSATGYTF. As DNA, the CDR3 is TGCAGTGCTACTGGCTACACCTTC.

The rearrangement uses TRBV14 and TRBJ1-1, with D perhaps matching TRBD1 (5 bases). Germline values: CDR1 SGHDN, CDR2 FVKESK. With 1 base removed from V and 5 bases from J, the gap between germline ends came to 17 bases. The CDR3 runs 16 residues. The CDR3 DNA is TGTGCCAGCAGCCAAGCCCGGGATATGTGGGGGACTGAAGCTTTCTTT. It encodes CASSQARDMWGTEAFF.

The V gene is TRBV4-3, the J gene TRBJ1-1; D uncertain. The CDR3 runs to 14 residues. The V gene's germline CDR1 is LGHNA and CDR2 YSLEER. With 0 bases removed from V and 3 bases from J, the gap between germline ends came to 8 bases. CDR3 sequence reads: CASSQEGLHTEAFF. Written as DNA, the CDR3 is TGCGCCAGCAGCCAAGAAGGACTTCACACTGAAGCTTTCTTT.

Turning to this clone: Other DNA sequences of this sample code for an identical CDR3. The chain combines TRBV19 with TRBJ1-2; TRBD1 agrees at 10 bases. Trimming took 3 bases from V and 1 from J; bases not matched to a gene: 2. The CDR3 covers 15 residues. Per germline, CDR1 LNHDA and CDR2 SQIVND (reference sequence). Written as DNA, the CDR3 is TGTGCCAGTAGTATCGGGACAGGGGTTAACTATGGCTACACCTTC. Amino acid sequence: CASSIGTGVNYGYTF.